This T cell receptor beta chain was captured in a study of T cells in women clearing cervical HPV infection. A word on this clone: The read comes to an end 3 residues before the CDR3 does, leaving the germline J gene to fill in the end.

Only in-frame clones appear in the TCRdb table, and some are missing; sequencing was by immunoSEQ multiplex PCR. The sample has around 30,000 clones. V trimming: 2 bases; J trimming: 5 bases; junction bases outside the gene matches: 6. From germline, CDR1 is DFQATT and CDR2 SNEGSKA (reference sequence). The CDR3 runs 14 residues. The receptor was isolated from a woman aged 18-70 years with a cervical HPV16 infection that either progressed to CIN3+ or cleared (not recorded which). The rearrangement links TRBV20-1 to TRBJ2-7; 10 bases are shared with TRBD1. What was sequenced was blood buffy coat. This CDR3 is CSARIRDRGNEQYF. The sequenced part of the CDR3 DNA is TGCAGTGCTAGAATCCGGGACAGGGGTAACGAG.